This TCR beta chain was profiled in a study of T cells in Graves' hyperthyroidism and ophthalmopathy. Study outcomes and limitations: Within blood appeared most thyroid clonotypes that had expanded above 0.001. With a median lead of roughly 6.2 months before onset, the model predicted ophthalmopathy.

Ten or more counts support this clonotype. Antigen: not known. Using RNA transcripts as the source, TCR beta CDR3 regions were amplified. With the HTBI primer set, the TCR CDR3 went through a first round of RT-PCR. TCRdb ran MiXCR on the multiplex PCR reads and lists one entry per CDR3 protein. Of 400,000 to 500,000 distinct CDR3 sequences listed, around 15% are singletons. V lost 6 bases to trimming and J lost 1 base, with 9 bases between them. Germline CDR1 is ENHRY and CDR2 is SYGVKD. The CDR3 has 13 residues. The chain employs TRBV10-3 and TRBJ1-1; no clear D gene. This sequence originates from a woman aged 18-35 years with Graves' hyperthyroidism. Sequences were obtained from blood. The CDR3, as DNA: TGTGCCATCAGGGCCGCAGGGAACACTGAAGCTTTCTTT. Translating it yields CAIRAAGNTEAFF.